A single sample is the source of the 18 T cell receptor beta chains below, sequenced in a study of shared clonotypes between healthy human individuals. The assay was immunoSEQ multiplex PCR, and TCRdb's table has in-frame clones only and misses some. Here the sample spans some 1.1 million clones, roughly 80% being singletons. Input material: memory CD4+ T cells from PBMCs. As for subset: CD45RA-negative fraction. These receptors originate from a man between 18 and 35 years old in good health. Some clones in this sample may be carry-over from other donors' samples.

The rearrangement uses TRBV5-1 and TRBJ2-3; D is possibly TRBD2 (5 bases). This CDR3 is built from 14 residues. Germline V gene sequence: CDR1 SGHRS, CDR2 YFSETQ. Between the trimmed V and J ends, which lost 0 bases and 6 bases, there was a span of 11 bases. CDR3 DNA sequence: TGCGCCAGCAGCTTGGGAGGGAGTAGGGATACGCAGTATTTT. Residues: CASSLGGSRDTQYF.

The chain recombines TRBV5-1 with TRBJ2-1; 11 nucleotides match TRBD2. The germline gives CDR1 SGHRS, CDR2 YFSETQ. The V segment lost 4 bases and the J segment 7 bases; nucleotides outside the gene matches: 7. The length of the CDR3 is 15 residues. The CDR3 reads CASSTLAGARNEQFF. Written as DNA, the CDR3 is TGCGCCAGCAGCACACTAGCGGGAGCACGGAATGAGCAGTTCTTC.

V gene TRBV19 combines with J gene TRBJ2-7; the D call may be TRBD1 or TRBD2 (5 bases each). The CDR3 covers 16 residues. CDR1 is LNHDA, CDR2 SQIVND, per germline (reference sequence). V shed 1 base and J shed 3 bases, with 16 bases lying between them. Here the CDR3 reads CASSIVPGSGNYEQYF. The CDR3 region has the DNA TGTGCCAGTAGTATAGTCCCAGGGAGCGGAAACTACGAGCAGTACTTC.

The rearrangement links TRBV15 to TRBJ2-1; 10 bases line up with TRBD2. Germline CDR1 LNHNV, CDR2 YYDKDF (reference sequence). Germline trimming cut 2 bases from V and 8 bases from J; bases unmatched to any gene: 9. This CDR3 comprises 16 residues. CDR3 nucleotides: TGTGCCACCAGCAGAAACCCTAGCGGGAGTGGGGATGAGCAGTTCTTC. Translation gives CATSRNPSGSGDEQFF.

The chain carries TRBV7-8 and TRBJ1-4; TRBD1 might be the D (5 bases). The CDR3 spans 14 residues. Germline V lookup: CDR1 SGHVS, CDR2 FQNEAQ. V lost 5 bases, J lost 8 bases, and 15 bases lay in between. The CDR3 spells CASSLIAEGEKLFF. The CDR3 bases are TGTGCCAGCAGCCTCATCGCTGAGGGGGAAAAACTGTTTTTT.

The chain couples TRBV7-9 to TRBJ2-2; D not resolved. The CDR3 consists of 14 residues. Germline values: CDR1 SEHNR, CDR2 FQNEAQ (reference sequence). V was cut by 2 bases and J by 6 bases, with 10 bases left in between. CDR3 loop: CASSLNEVAGELFF. The CDR3 coding sequence is TGTGCCAGCAGCTTAAACGAGGTGGCCGGGGAGCTGTTTTTT.

This chain connects TRBV4-3 to TRBJ2-3; 10 nucleotides agree with TRBD2. Trimming at V came to 0 bases and at J to 1 base, leaving 1 base not matched to a gene. Germline CDR1 is LGHNA and CDR2 is YSLEER. The CDR3 covers 16 residues. The CDR3: CASSQDLAGGTDTQYF. The CDR3 DNA reads TGCGCCAGCAGCCAAGATCTAGCGGGAGGCACAGATACGCAGTATTTT.

Points on this clone: Germline and junction disagree at one end, which may indicate a read error. V and J are TRBV18 and TRBJ2-6; tentatively, D is TRBD1 (6 bases). The CDR3 has 10 residues. The germline V gene has CDR1 KGHSH and CDR2 LQKENI. The CDR3 protein is CASSAGTTAF. In DNA form, the CDR3 reads TGTGCCAGCTCCGCCGGGACAACGGCTTTC. Complete variable domain (other parts from reference TRBV18 and TRBJ2-6): NAGVMQNPRHLVRRRGQEARLRCSPMKGHSHVYWYRQLPEEGLKFMVYLQKENIIDESGMPKERFSAEFPKEGPSILRIQQVVRGDSAAYFCASSAGTTAFGAGSRLTVL.

The V gene is TRBV18, the J gene TRBJ2-5; TRBD2 matches 7 bases. This CDR3 region has 15 residues. Germline V gives CDR1 KGHSH, CDR2 LQKENI. The junction had 8 bases not matched to a gene; V was cut back by 2 bases and J by 5 bases. The CDR3 DNA reads TGTGCCAGCTCACCATCCCTAGCGGAATCGGAGACCCAGTACTTC. The encoded protein is CASSPSLAESETQYF.

The chain employs TRBV5-1 and TRBJ2-7; D is unresolved. V was trimmed by 2 bases and J by 3 bases, leaving 9 bases between them. The CDR3 contains 13 residues. Germline CDR1 SGHRS, CDR2 YFSETQ. This CDR3 reads CASSFGRNYEQYF. CDR3 nucleotide sequence: TGCGCCAGCAGCTTTGGACGGAACTACGAGCAGTACTTC.

Here the CDR3 reads CASSQNHNEQFF. Here the CDR3 DNA reads TGTGCCAGCAGCCAGAACCATAATGAGCAGTTCTTC. V gene TRBV7-3 combines with J gene TRBJ2-1; D call uncertain. The CDR3 runs 12 residues. CDR1 and CDR2 from the germline V gene are SGHTA and FQGTGA. With 5 bases removed from V and 7 bases from J, the gap between germline ends came to 9 bases. Supplemented by reference TRBV7-3 and TRBJ2-1, the full variable domain reads GAGVSQTPSNKVTEKGKYVELRCDPISGHTALYWYRQSLGQGPEFLIYFQGTGAADDSGLPNDRFFAVRPEGSVSTLKIQRTERGDSAVYLCASSQNHNEQFFGPGTRLTVL.

The rearrangement joins TRBV30 to TRBJ2-3, with TRBD2 identical over 8 bases. The CDR3 length is 13 residues. The germline V gene has CDR1 GTSNPN and CDR2 SVGIG (reference sequence). The trim removed 5 bases at V and 4 bases at J, leaving 5 bases unmatched. The CDR3 nucleotides read TGTGCCTGGGATGCAGCGGGAGCAGATACGCAGTATTTT. It codes for CAWDAAGADTQYF.

The rearrangement links TRBV2 to TRBJ2-5, with D possibly called TRBD1 or TRBD2 (5 bases each). Trimming shortened V by 4 bases and J by 3 bases, and 9 bases separated the two germline ends. Germline assignment: CDR1 SNHLY and CDR2 FYNNEI. This CDR3 is 13 amino acids long. CDR3 loop: CASSAQGEETQYF. In nucleotides, the CDR3 is TGTGCCAGCAGTGCGCAGGGAGAAGAGACCCAGTACTTC.

The CDR3 nucleotides are TGTGCCAGTAGTATCCTTAGCGGGAGGGATACGCAGTATTTT. Translation: CASSILSGRDTQYF. The chain couples TRBV19 to TRBJ2-3, with TRBD2 identical over 10 bases. The germline CDR1 and CDR2 sequences are LNHDA and SQIVND (reference sequence). The CDR3 spans 14 residues. Trimming removed 3 bases from V and 6 bases from J; junction bases left unmatched: 3. The entire variable domain, with the rest obtained from reference TRBV19 and TRBJ2-3, is as follows: DGGITQSPKYLFRKEGQNVTLSCEQNLNHDAMYWYRQDPGQGLRLIYYSQIVNDFQKGDIAEGYSVSREKKESFPLTVTSAQKNPTAFYLCASSILSGRDTQYFGPGTRLTVL.

This clone came up many times. Other DNA sequences in this sample translate to the same CDR3. V usage is TRBV28 and J usage is TRBJ2-7; 8 bases map to TRBD1. CDR1 is MDHEN, CDR2 SYDVKM, per germline. With 7 bases clipped from V and 2 bases from J, the junction kept 7 bases outside the gene matches. This CDR3 is 14 amino acids long. The CDR3 bases are TGTGCCAGCACCCAGGGGGCACTAACCTACGAGCAGTACTTC. This encodes CASTQGALTYEQYF. Full variable domain (missing parts from reference TRBV28 and TRBJ2-7): DVKVTQSSRYLVKRTGEKVFLECVQDMDHENMFWYRQDPGLGLRLIYFSYDVKMKEKGDIPEGYSVSREKKERFSLILESASTNQTSMYLCASTQGALTYEQYFGPGTRLTVT.

To note about this clone: A read error is possible here, since a much larger clone lies one base away. The V gene is TRBV30, the J gene TRBJ2-7, with D tentatively TRBD1 or TRBD2 (5 bases each). Germline lookup yields CDR1 GTSNPN and CDR2 SVGIG (reference sequence). The CDR3 spans 16 residues. V dropped 0 bases and J dropped 2 bases, with 17 bases sitting between them. The DNA of the CDR3 is TGTGCCTGGAGTGTACCGAAGGGGCAGAGGGCCTACGAGCAGTACTTC. Translated, it gives CAWSVPKGQRAYEQYF. The full variable domain, in which reference TRBV30 and TRBJ2-7 provide the parts outside the CDR3, is SQTIHQWPATLVQPVGSPLSLECTVEGTSNPNLYWYRQAAGRGLQLLFYSVGIGQISSEVPQNLSASRPQDRQFILSSKKLLLSDSGFYLCAWSVPKGQRAYEQYFGPGTRLTVT.

The chain recombines TRBV6-1 with TRBJ1-5; tentatively, D is TRBD1 (5 bases). The CDR3 has 12 amino acids. CDR1 is MNHNS, CDR2 SASEGT, per germline. Trimming took 6 bases from V and 5 from J, leaving 8 bases between them. This CDR3 reads CASSPQDQPQHF. The CDR3 coding sequence is TGTGCCAGCAGCCCACAGGATCAGCCCCAGCATTTT.

The chain carries TRBV5-1 and TRBJ2-7, with TRBD2 as a possible D gene (5 bases). The germline CDR1 and CDR2 sequences are SGHRS and YFSETQ. This CDR3 region has 16 residues. V was trimmed by 0 bases and J by 1 base, leaving 14 bases between them. CDR3 DNA: TGCGCCAGCAGCTTGGGTTTTGGTCGGGAATCCTACGAGCAGTACTTC. Translating gives CASSLGFGRESYEQYF.